This is a list of T cell receptor beta chains from one sample in a study of blood T cell repertoires in COVID-19. Measured with immunoSEQ multiplex PCR; TCRdb has only the in-frame clones, and not every one. The sample includes fewer than 350,000 clones, 75% to 90% of them seen just once. The sample was PBMCs or T cells enriched from blood (not recorded which). The source is a middle-aged woman who had recovered from COVID-19. The CDR3 runs from the conserved cysteine through the conserved F or W. Each record gives: J gene, D gene, clone size, V gene, CDR3 DNA, CDR3 protein. A D gene is named only where the DNA matches it firmly. For some rows the clone size is stated as once, few or many, or as a class when expanded; others skip it.

J gene: TRBJ2-1; D gene: NA; clone size: NA; V gene: TRBV4-3; CDR3 DNA: TGCGCCAGCAGCCCCGCAGGGGACTACAATGAGCAGTTCTTC; CDR3 protein: CASSPAGDYNEQFF
J gene: TRBJ2-1; D gene: NA; clone size: NA; V gene: TRBV11-1; CDR3 DNA: TGTGCCAGCAGCTTAGAACTAACCCTAGGGCAGTTCTTC; CDR3 protein: CASSLELTLGQFF
J gene: TRBJ1-2; D gene: NA; clone size: NA; V gene: TRBV12-2; CDR3 DNA: TGTGCAAGTCGCTTAGCGCACCGGGGGTGCTATGGCTACACCTTC; CDR3 protein: CASRLAHRGCYGYTF
J gene: TRBJ2-2; D gene: TRBD2; clone size: NA; V gene: TRBV10-3; CDR3 DNA: TGTGCCATCAGTCCTAGCGGGGTTGGCGGGGAGCTGTTTTTT; CDR3 protein: CAISPSGVGGELFF
J gene: TRBJ1-2; D gene: NA; clone size: NA; V gene: TRBV9; CDR3 DNA: TGTGCCAGCAGCGTCATTCCGACAGGCTACTATGGCTACACCTTC; CDR3 protein: CASSVIPTGYYGYTF
J gene: TRBJ2-7; D gene: NA; clone size: many; V gene: TRBV9; CDR3 DNA: TGTGCCAGCAGCGTAGACCCGCTAGCCTACGAGCAGTACTTC; CDR3 protein: CASSVDPLAYEQYF
J gene: TRBJ1-1; D gene: TRBD1; clone size: NA; V gene: TRBV18; CDR3 DNA: TGTGCCAGCTCACCAACCCAACAGGGGGCGGGAGTGAACACTGAAGCTTTCTTT; CDR3 protein: CASSPTQQGAGVNTEAFF
J gene: TRBJ2-3; D gene: TRBD2; clone size: NA; V gene: TRBV7-9; CDR3 DNA: TGTGCCAGCAGCTCGGGACTAGCGGGAGGGCTGGTGGATACGCAGTATTTT; CDR3 protein: CASSSGLAGGLVDTQYF
J gene: TRBJ2-5; D gene: TRBD2; clone size: NA; V gene: TRBV9; CDR3 DNA: TGTGCCAGCAGCCCAGGACTAGCGGGGGAGTGGGAGACCCAGTACTTC; CDR3 protein: CASSPGLAGEWETQYF
J gene: TRBJ1-1; D gene: NA; clone size: NA; V gene: TRBV7-9; CDR3 DNA: TGTGCCAGCAGCTCACTAATCATGGTGACTGAAGCTTTCTTT; CDR3 protein: CASSSLIMVTEAFF
J gene: TRBJ2-2; D gene: TRBD2; clone size: once; V gene: TRBV7-3; CDR3 DNA: TGTGCCAGCAGCTTCGGGCTAGCGGGAGCTTCCGGGGAGCTGTTTTTT; CDR3 protein: CASSFGLAGASGELFF
J gene: TRBJ2-7; D gene: TRBD2; clone size: NA; V gene: TRBV11-2; CDR3 DNA: TGTGCCAGCAGCAAACCACTAGCGGGGACCTACGAGCAGTACTTC; CDR3 protein: CASSKPLAGTYEQYF
J gene: TRBJ1-1; D gene: NA; clone size: once; V gene: TRBV30; CDR3 DNA: TGTGCCTGGAGGGGGCTCTCTGGGACTGAAGCTTTCTTT; CDR3 protein: CAWRGLSGTEAFF
J gene: TRBJ2-1; D gene: TRBD2; clone size: NA; V gene: TRBV19; CDR3 DNA: TGTGCCAGTAGTGCAGGGACTAGCGGGCGGGATGAGCAGTTCTTC; CDR3 protein: CASSAGTSGRDEQFF
J gene: TRBJ1-5; D gene: NA; clone size: NA; V gene: TRBV4-1; CDR3 DNA: TGCGCCAGCAGCCAACGGGGACATAGCAATCAGCCCCAGCATTTT; CDR3 protein: CASSQRGHSNQPQHF
J gene: TRBJ2-5; D gene: NA; clone size: NA; V gene: TRBV30; CDR3 DNA: TGTGCCTGGAGTTCCATGACAGAAGAGACCCAGTACTTC; CDR3 protein: CAWSSMTEETQYF
J gene: TRBJ2-1; D gene: NA; clone size: NA; V gene: TRBV29-1; CDR3 DNA: TGCAGCGTCGAATCGACAGCGGGCAAGTTCTTC; CDR3 protein: CSVESTAGKFF
J gene: TRBJ2-1; D gene: TRBD1; clone size: once; V gene: TRBV24-1; CDR3 DNA: TGTGCCACCAGTGATACCCGGGACAGGGTCTACAATGAGCAGTTCTTC; CDR3 protein: CATSDTRDRVYNEQFF
J gene: TRBJ2-5; D gene: TRBD2; clone size: NA; V gene: TRBV5-4; CDR3 DNA: TGTGCCAGCAGCCTACGGGGGGTGGAGACCCAGTACTTC; CDR3 protein: CASSLRGVETQYF
J gene: TRBJ1-1; D gene: NA; clone size: NA; V gene: TRBV3-1/TRBV3-2; CDR3 DNA: TGTGCCAGCAGCCAAGATTATTCAGGGTCTGGTGCTGAAGCTTTCTTT; CDR3 protein: CASSQDYSGSGAEAFF
J gene: TRBJ1-1; D gene: TRBD1; clone size: NA; V gene: TRBV7-2; CDR3 DNA: TGTGCCAGCAGCCTGGGACAGGGGACTGAAGCTTTCTTT; CDR3 protein: CASSLGQGTEAFF
J gene: TRBJ1-5; D gene: TRBD1; clone size: NA; V gene: TRBV19; CDR3 DNA: TGTGCCAGTAGTTCAGGGGGCCTGGGTGGTCAGCCCCAGCATTTT; CDR3 protein: CASSSGGLGGQPQHF
J gene: TRBJ1-5; D gene: NA; clone size: NA; V gene: TRBV12-5; CDR3 DNA: TGTGCTAGTGGTCCCCCGAACTCCCAGCATTTT; CDR3 protein: CASGPPNSQHF
J gene: TRBJ2-1; D gene: TRBD2; clone size: NA; V gene: TRBV30; CDR3 DNA: TGTGCCTGGAGTGTACGAAGTAGCGGGAGGGCCAGAGAGCAGTTCTTC; CDR3 protein: CAWSVRSSGRAREQFF
J gene: TRBJ2-7; D gene: TRBD1; clone size: NA; V gene: TRBV5-1; CDR3 DNA: TGCGCCAGCAGCTCGACAGGGGGGTCCTACGAGCAGTACTTC; CDR3 protein: CASSSTGGSYEQYF
J gene: TRBJ2-5; D gene: TRBD2; clone size: once; V gene: TRBV7-2; CDR3 DNA: TGTGCCAGCAGCTTATCGGGGCTAGCGGGGGAAGGAGAGACCCAGTACTTC; CDR3 protein: CASSLSGLAGEGETQYF
J gene: TRBJ2-1; D gene: TRBD1; clone size: NA; V gene: TRBV10-3; CDR3 DNA: TGTGCCATCAGCCGACAGTCCGGGACAGGGAATGAGCAGTTCTTC; CDR3 protein: CAISRQSGTGNEQFF
J gene: TRBJ2-7; D gene: NA; clone size: NA; V gene: TRBV6-1; CDR3 DNA: TGTGCCAGCAGTGAAGCGATGTGGGGGGTCTCCTACGAGCAGTACTTC; CDR3 protein: CASSEAMWGVSYEQYF
J gene: TRBJ2-4; D gene: TRBD1; clone size: once; V gene: TRBV6-6; CDR3 DNA: TGTGCCAGCAGTATTCCGGGACAGGGGGCGTTCATTCAGTACTTC; CDR3 protein: CASSIPGQGAFIQYF
J gene: TRBJ2-1; D gene: TRBD1; clone size: NA; V gene: TRBV4-1; CDR3 DNA: TGCGCCAGCAGCCATAATCGCCGGACAGGTTACAATGAGCAGTTCTTC; CDR3 protein: CASSHNRRTGYNEQFF
J gene: TRBJ1-6; D gene: TRBD1; clone size: once; V gene: TRBV4-2; CDR3 DNA: TGTGCCAGCAGCCAAGCAGACAGGGGACAAGGATCACCCCTCCACTTT; CDR3 protein: CASSQADRGQGSPLHF
J gene: TRBJ2-1; D gene: TRBD2; clone size: NA; V gene: TRBV4-3; CDR3 DNA: TGCGCCAGCAGCCAAGAAGGGGGTCCAGCGGGAGTTACGAGTGAGCAGTTCTTC; CDR3 protein: CASSQEGGPAGVTSEQFF
J gene: TRBJ1-3; D gene: NA; clone size: NA; V gene: TRBV5-5; CDR3 DNA: TGTGCCAGCAGCCGACAGGTCTCTGGAAACACCATATATTTT; CDR3 protein: CASSRQVSGNTIYF
J gene: TRBJ2-3; D gene: TRBD2; clone size: NA; V gene: TRBV19; CDR3 DNA: TGTGCCAGTAGTAGGGGACTAGCGGAGTTCACAGATACGCAGTATTTT; CDR3 protein: CASSRGLAEFTDTQYF